This T cell receptor (beta chain) was obtained from a study of cytomegalovirus exposure and HLA in healthy donors. General study points: Later analysis identified a missense DCLRE1C variant that was linked to TCR beta V- and J-gene trimming. HLA-A and HLA-B allele assignments for most subjects were reportedly predicted accurately using TCR beta sequences.

A word on this clone: Antigen specificity is unknown.

Primers included in the PCR were 60 Vbeta and 13 Jbeta primers. Clones were sequenced by immunoSEQ multiplex PCR, and TCRdb holds only the in-frame ones, with some missing. The table lists some 99,000 clones, approximately 81% of them singletons. CDR3 length: 13 amino acids. This sequence joins TRBV12-1 and TRBJ2-5; whether TRBD1, the table's D call, matches the DNA was not checked. The DNA end lines up better with TRBJ2-7; the J call may be wrong. TRBV12-1 is a documented pseudogene. This TCR derives from a woman under 40 in good health and CMV-seronegative. Specimen: PBMCs. The DNA for the CDR3 is TGTGCCAGCAGCACGATCAGGGATGACGAGCAGTACTTC. Translation: CASSTIRDDEQYF.